The entry below gives a single T cell receptor (beta chain) sequence along with its context. As originally analysed: Researchers report that nucleated cell counts were estimated from reference gene primer amplification. Repertoires were generated with immunoSEQ multiplex PCR, while TCRdb's copy carries only in-frame clones and drops some. The DNA gave D and trimming, while V, J and clone size come from that table. Here the sample spans more than 150,000 clones, 90% being singletons. This sample is drawn from a study of blood T cell repertoires in COVID-19. For the study at large: Italy, Spain and the United States were the sources of the convalescent and acute COVID-19 samples. PBMCs, B-cell-depleted T cells, or T cells were the source of the cDNA or gDNA that made up the material.

This clonotype originated in a middle-aged man with acute or convalescent COVID-19. The sample taken for sequencing was peripheral blood.

The CDR3 loop reads CATSAPGLAGSYEQYF. The CDR3 coding sequence is TGTGCCACCAGTGCCCCAGGACTAGCGGGTTCCTACGAGCAGTACTTC. This chain uses TRBV24-1 with TRBJ2-7; 11 bases agree with TRBD2. The CDR3 consists of 16 residues. Unmatched junction bases numbered 6, after V lost 5 bases and J lost 1 base. Looked up from germline, CDR1 is KGHDR and CDR2 is SFDVKD.